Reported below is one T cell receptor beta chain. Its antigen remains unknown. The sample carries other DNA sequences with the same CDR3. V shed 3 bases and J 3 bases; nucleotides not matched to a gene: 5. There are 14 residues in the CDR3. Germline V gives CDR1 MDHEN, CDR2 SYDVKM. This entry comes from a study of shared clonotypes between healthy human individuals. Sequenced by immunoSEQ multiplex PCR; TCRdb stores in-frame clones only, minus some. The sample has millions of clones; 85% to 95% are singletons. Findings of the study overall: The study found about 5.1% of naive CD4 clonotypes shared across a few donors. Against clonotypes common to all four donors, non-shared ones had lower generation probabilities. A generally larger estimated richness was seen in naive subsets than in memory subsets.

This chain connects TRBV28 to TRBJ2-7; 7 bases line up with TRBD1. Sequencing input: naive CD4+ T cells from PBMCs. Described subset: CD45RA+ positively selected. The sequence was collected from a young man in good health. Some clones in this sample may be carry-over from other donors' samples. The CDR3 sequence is CASSFRGLYYEQYF. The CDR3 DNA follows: TGTGCCAGCAGTTTTAGGGGGCTCTACTACGAGCAGTACTTC.